This T cell receptor beta chain was captured by sequencing in a study of T cell changes during pregnancy in multiple sclerosis. The V and J ends lost 4 bases and 5 bases, in that order; junction bases with no gene match: 4. Germline CDR1 reads MNHEY; CDR2 reads SVGAGI. This CDR3 comprises 15 residues. Only in-frame clones appear in the TCRdb table, and some are missing; sequencing was by immunoSEQ multiplex PCR. Of about 44,000 clones in the sample, about 96% were seen once. The input for sequencing was peripheral blood, taken in the second trimester of pregnancy. The rearrangement uses TRBV6-5 and TRBJ2-2, with 10 bases aligning to TRBD1. This clonotype was sampled from a female donor with multiple sclerosis, enrolled in a pregnancy study. CDR3 nucleotide sequence: TGTGCCAGCAGTTCGGGACAGGGGCGAACCGGGGAGCTGTTTTTT. Residues: CASSSGQGRTGELFF.